The clone carrying this T cell receptor (beta chain) was counted between two and nine times. This specimen comes from a study of T cells in Graves' hyperthyroidism and ophthalmopathy. The CDR3 runs to 14 residues. CDR1 is SGDLS, CDR2 YYNGEE, per germline. The ends were cut back, 2 bases at V and 4 bases at J, with 10 bases in the middle. Amplified TCR beta CDR3 regions derived from RNA transcripts. A set of HTBI primers served as the primers for a first-round RT-PCR of the TCR CDR3. TCRdb re-derived calls from the multiplex PCR reads in MiXCR, one entry per CDR3 protein. The data contain 490,000 or so distinct CDR3 sequences, 20% to 25% of them singletons.

This clonotype was obtained from a woman in her 70s with Graves' ophthalmopathy. Material: blood. The rearrangement links TRBV9 to TRBJ2-1; tentatively, D is TRBD2 (5 bases). In nucleotides, the CDR3 is TGTGCCAGCAGCGTCGTGGGAGATTACAATGAGCAGTTCTTC. This codes for CASSVVGDYNEQFF.